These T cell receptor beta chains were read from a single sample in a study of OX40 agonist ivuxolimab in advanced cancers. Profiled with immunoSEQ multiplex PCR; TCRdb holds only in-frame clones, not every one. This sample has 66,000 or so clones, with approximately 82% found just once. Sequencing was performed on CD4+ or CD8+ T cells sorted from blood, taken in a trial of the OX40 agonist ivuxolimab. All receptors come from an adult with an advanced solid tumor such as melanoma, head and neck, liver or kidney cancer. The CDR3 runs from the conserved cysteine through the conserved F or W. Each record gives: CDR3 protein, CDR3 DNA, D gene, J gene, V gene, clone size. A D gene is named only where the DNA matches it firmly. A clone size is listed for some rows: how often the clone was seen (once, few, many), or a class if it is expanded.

CASSPTTDRGPTNSGNTIYF TGTGCCAGCTCACCAACAACTGACAGGGGGCCTACCAACTCTGGAAACACCATATATTTT TRBD1 TRBJ1-3 TRBV18 .
CASSSRGVETQYF TGTGCCAGCAGCTCCAGGGGCGTGGAGACCCAGTACTTC . TRBJ2-5 TRBV5-4 once
CASSLNQGALGGYTF TGCGCCAGCAGCTTAAATCAGGGGGCACTGGGAGGCTACACCTTC TRBD1 TRBJ1-2 TRBV5-1 .
CASSYSRDANEQFF TGTGCCAGCAGTTACTCGAGGGATGCAAATGAGCAGTTCTTC . TRBJ2-1 TRBV6-5 .
CASSKRGLAVYEQYF TGTGCCAGCAGTAAACGTGGACTAGCGGTCTACGAGCAGTACTTC TRBD2 TRBJ2-7 TRBV6-5 .
CASSQEKADTQYF TGTGCCAGCAGCCAAGAAAAAGCGGATACGCAGTATTTT . TRBJ2-3 TRBV4-2 .
CASSGTGVQPQHF TGTGCCAGCAGTGGGACAGGGGTTCAGCCCCAGCATTTT TRBD1 TRBJ1-5 TRBV2 .
CASSESGIRRGYTF TGTGCCAGCAGTGAATCCGGGATCCGGAGAGGCTACACCTTC . TRBJ1-2 TRBV25-1 .
CASSEGFQAGYTF TGTGCCAGTAGTGAAGGGTTCCAGGCTGGCTACACCTTC . TRBJ1-2 TRBV19 .
CAISDGGQPQHF TGTGCCATCAGTGATGGGGGTCAGCCCCAGCATTTT . TRBJ1-5 TRBV10-3 .
CATGLASNTGELFF TGTGCCACGGGACTAGCGTCAAACACCGGGGAGCTGTTTTTT TRBD2 TRBJ2-2 TRBV10-3 .
CASSLDYPGEAEAFF TGTGCCAGCAGCTTAGACTACCCGGGGGAGGCGGAAGCTTTCTTT . TRBJ1-1 TRBV7-9 .
CASTETRNNNEQFF TGCGCCAGCACGGAGACACGAAATAACAATGAGCAGTTCTTC . TRBJ2-1 TRBV5-1 .
CARRGNEQFF TGTGCCCGCCGGGGGAATGAGCAGTTCTTC . TRBJ2-1 TRBV6-9 once
CASSTAASASTYEQYF TGTGCCAGTAGTACAGCCGCGAGCGCTTCCACCTACGAGCAGTACTTC . TRBJ2-7 TRBV19 .
CASSAGLAGNYEQYF TGTGCCAGCAGCGCCGGACTAGCGGGGAACTACGAGCAGTACTTC TRBD2 TRBJ2-7 TRBV2 .
CASSPRFRTGRDIQYF TGTGCCAGCAGTCCCCGTTTCAGGACAGGGAGAGACATTCAGTACTTC TRBD1 TRBJ2-4 TRBV28 .
CASSPSGGQYF TGTGCCAGCAGTCCCTCGGGGGGGCAGTACTTC TRBD2 TRBJ2-7 TRBV6-6 .
CASSELGNYGYTF TGTGCCAGCAGTGAACTGGGGAACTATGGCTACACCTTC . TRBJ1-2 TRBV2 .
CASRPPGGSYEQYF TGTGCCAGCAGACCACCGGGAGGGAGCTACGAGCAGTACTTC TRBD2 TRBJ2-7 TRBV25-1 .
CASSLTGNAGYTF TGCGCCAGCAGCTTGACCGGGAACGCGGGCTACACCTTC . TRBJ1-2 TRBV5-1 .
CASSADSYEGYTF TGCGCCAGCAGCGCCGACAGTTATGAAGGCTACACCTTC . TRBJ1-2 TRBV10-1 .
CASSFQGDTDTQYF TGTGCCAGCAGCTTTCAAGGGGACACAGATACGCAGTATTTT . TRBJ2-3 TRBV7-9 .
CASSPLEIQETQYF TGTGCCAGCTCACCACTGGAGATCCAAGAGACCCAGTACTTC . TRBJ2-5 TRBV18 .
CASSLGGRAYEQYF TGCGCCAGCAGCTTGGGGGGTCGAGCCTACGAGCAGTACTTC . TRBJ2-7 TRBV5-1 .
CASSTSGTENTEAFF TGTGCCAGTAGTACCTCCGGGACAGAGAACACTGAAGCTTTCTTT TRBD1 TRBJ1-1 TRBV19 .
CASSLGSQDYGYTF TGTGCCAGCAGCCTGGGGAGTCAGGACTATGGCTACACCTTC . TRBJ1-2 TRBV7-8 few
CASSQPYLDSSYNEQFF TGTGCCAGCAGCCAACCCTATCTAGACAGCTCCTACAATGAGCAGTTCTTC . TRBJ2-1 TRBV7-9 .
CAISASGREYEQYF TGTGCCATCAGTGCTAGCGGGAGGGAGTACGAGCAGTACTTC TRBD2 TRBJ2-7 TRBV10-3 .
CASAADRGYLAGVGPEQYF TGTGCCAGCGCCGCGGACAGGGGGTATCTAGCGGGAGTTGGGCCCGAGCAGTACTTC . TRBJ2-7 TRBV21-1 few
CASRPLNDASYEQYF TGTGCCAGCAGACCCCTCAATGACGCGTCCTACGAGCAGTACTTC . TRBJ2-7 TRBV27 .
CASTVRGFIQETQYF TGTGCCAGCACCGTACGGGGCTTCATACAAGAGACCCAGTACTTC . TRBJ2-5 TRBV21-1 .
CASSTSVEQYF TGTGCCAGCAGTACTAGCGTCGAGCAGTACTTC TRBD2 TRBJ2-7 TRBV2 .
CASSVGVSNEKLFF TGCGCCAGCAGCGTGGGAGTTTCTAATGAAAAACTGTTTTTT . TRBJ1-4 TRBV5-1 once
CASSRGTDTQYF TGTGCCAGCAGCCGAGGGACAGATACGCAGTATTTT . TRBJ2-3 TRBV2 .
CASSPQGLAEAFF TGTGCCAGCAGCCCTCAGGGTTTGGCTGAAGCTTTCTTT . TRBJ1-1 TRBV9 .
CASSPRGGWQLNTEAFF TGTGCCAGCAGCCCCCGGGGGGGATGGCAACTGAACACTGAAGCTTTCTTT . TRBJ1-1 TRBV11-2 few
CASSLTGMNYGYTF TGCGCCAGCAGCCTGACAGGGATGAACTATGGCTACACCTTC TRBD1 TRBJ1-2 TRBV5-1 .
CASSPGTSDTQYF TGTGCCAGTAGTCCCGGGACTAGCGATACGCAGTATTTT TRBD2 TRBJ2-3 TRBV19 .
CSVTGTGPNQPQHF TGCAGCGTTACCGGGACAGGGCCCAATCAGCCCCAGCATTTT TRBD1 TRBJ1-5 TRBV29-1 few
CATGQGTNGLFF TGTGCCACCGGACAGGGGACCAATGGGCTGTTTTTT TRBD1 TRBJ1-4 TRBV10-3 .
CASSLEWEQPQHF TGTGCCAGCAGCTTAGAGTGGGAACAGCCCCAGCATTTT . TRBJ1-5 TRBV7-2 .
CASSQDDRDHSADTQYF TGCGCCAGCAGCCAAGATGACCGAGACCACTCTGCAGATACGCAGTATTTT . TRBJ2-3 TRBV4-1 .
CASSPTGTGYYNEQFF TGTGCCAGCAGCCCCACCGGGACAGGGTACTACAATGAGCAGTTCTTC TRBD1 TRBJ2-1 TRBV2 .
CAWSASSRMGEQFF TGTGCCTGGAGCGCGAGTAGTCGGATGGGTGAGCAGTTCTTC . TRBJ2-1 TRBV30 once
CASSSTGTTNEKLFF TGTGCCAGCAGTTCCACAGGAACAACTAATGAAAAACTGTTTTTT . TRBJ1-4 TRBV28 once